Below, 22 T cell receptor beta chains from the same sample are listed, as sequenced in a study of cytomegalovirus exposure and HLA in healthy donors. Both 60 Vbeta primers and 13 Jbeta primers went into the PCR. Sequencing was performed with immunoSEQ multiplex PCR; in TCRdb, only in-frame clones are kept and a portion is missing. The repertoire holds more than 150,000 clones, with 75% to 90% as singletons. Material for sequencing was PBMCs. Receptors were obtained from a man aged 35-49 years in good health and CMV-seropositive.

V is TRBV5-4 and J is TRBJ2-7, with D tentatively TRBD1 (6 bases). The CDR3 covers 15 residues. V dropped 4 bases and J dropped 1 base, with 15 bases sitting between them. The germline gives CDR1 SGHNT, CDR2 YYREEE (reference sequence). The DNA of the CDR3 is TGTGCCAGCAGCCAGGGAAACAGGGCGTCCTACGAGCAGTACTTC. It specifies CASSQGNRASYEQYF.

This clone was counted a single time. V usage is TRBV27 and J usage is TRBJ1-1, with D possibly TRBD1 on 6 matching bases. Germline V gene lookup returns CDR1 MNHEY and CDR2 SMNVEV (reference sequence). CDR3 length equals 16 residues. Trimming left V 4 bases short and J 2 bases short, with 17 bases between. CDR3 DNA sequence: TGTGCCAGCAGTTCCCTGGGGGCCAGAATCAACACTGAAGCTTTCTTT. Translating gives CASSSLGARINTEAFF.

The chain couples TRBV4-2 to TRBJ2-7, with 9 bases matching TRBD1. CDR1 and CDR2 from the germline V gene are LGHNA and YNFKEQ. The V segment lost 0 bases and the J segment 3 bases; nucleotides outside the gene matches: 6. The CDR3 covers 16 residues. The CDR3 loop is CASSQDAGDRVYEQYF. The CDR3 DNA is TGTGCCAGCAGCCAAGACGCCGGGGACAGGGTCTACGAGCAGTACTTC.

V is TRBV29-1 and J is TRBJ2-5; the match to TRBD2 covers 11 bases. The DNA end favors TRBJ2-7, so the J call may be wrong. This CDR3 has 14 residues. Germline values: CDR1 SQVTM, CDR2 ANQGSEA. The CDR3 is CSVLSSGGFYEQYF. CDR3 nucleotide sequence: TGCAGCGTTTTGTCTAGCGGGGGGTTTTACGAGCAGTACTTC.

V is TRBV7-3 and J is TRBJ2-1; 9 bases align to TRBD2. This CDR3 spans 15 amino acids. Trimming at V came to 1 base and at J to 6 bases, leaving 4 bases not matched to a gene. The germline V gene encodes CDR1 SGHTA and CDR2 FQGTGA. CDR3 sequence reads: CASSLIGGGANEQFF. CDR3 coding DNA: TGTGCCAGCAGCTTAATCGGCGGGGGGGCCAATGAGCAGTTCTTC.

Comment on this clone: The sample contains more than one DNA sequence encoding this CDR3. The rearrangement uses TRBV9 and TRBJ2-1; 10 bases line up with TRBD2. J lost 6 bases, V lost 0 bases, and 3 bases had no gene match. This CDR3 spans 15 amino acids. Looked up from germline, CDR1 is SGDLS and CDR2 is YYNGEE. CDR3 residues: CASSVGPSGGNEQFF. The CDR3 DNA is TGTGCCAGCAGCGTAGGGCCTAGCGGGGGCAATGAGCAGTTCTTC.

The CDR3 loop reads CSVGLAGGTDTQYF. The CDR3 nucleotides read TGCAGCGTCGGACTAGCGGGGGGGACAGATACGCAGTATTTT. The V and J genes are TRBV29-1 and TRBJ2-3, with TRBD2 matching over 15 bases. This CDR3 comprises 14 residues. The V and J ends lost 6 bases and 3 bases, in that order; junction bases with no gene match: 1. CDR1 and CDR2 (germline): SQVTM, ANQGSEA.

The chain carries TRBV19 and TRBJ1-5; 8 bases agree with TRBD1. Germline trimming cut 3 bases from V and 5 bases from J; bases unmatched to any gene: 6. Germline values: CDR1 LNHDA, CDR2 SQIVND (reference sequence). CDR3 length equals 15 residues. CDR3 sequence: CASSIGQGRDQPQHF. CDR3 DNA sequence: TGTGCCAGTAGTATTGGACAGGGACGGGATCAGCCCCAGCATTTT.

The chain has TRBV10-3 and TRBJ2-7; 7 nucleotides align to TRBD2. Germline lookup yields CDR1 ENHRY and CDR2 SYGVKD. The CDR3 is 14 amino acids. V gave up 3 bases and J gave up 1 base; unmatched junction bases: 3. The CDR3 loop reads CAISDVGGSYEQYF. CDR3 coding DNA: TGTGCCATCAGTGATGTGGGGGGGTCCTACGAGCAGTACTTC.

This chain joins TRBV5-1 and TRBJ1-3; D gene ambiguous. The germline CDR1 and CDR2 sequences are SGHRS and YFSETQ. This CDR3 has 13 residues. Trimming removed 2 bases at V and 4 bases at J, with 7 bases between. CDR3 sequence: CASSLDMGNTIYF. In DNA form, the CDR3 reads TGCGCCAGCAGCTTAGACATGGGAAACACCATATATTTT.

The chain uses TRBV4-3 and TRBJ2-7; possible D gene TRBD1, 6 bases. CDR1 and CDR2 (germline): LGHNA, YSLEER. This CDR3 is built from 15 residues. Trimming stripped 0 bases from V and 2 bases from J, with 11 bases between. The CDR3 is CASSQEGRGAYEQYF. The CDR3 coding sequence is TGCGCCAGCAGCCAAGAGGGCAGGGGAGCCTACGAGCAGTACTTC.

This clone was found once. This chain joins TRBV13 and TRBJ2-3; 10 nucleotides line up with TRBD2. The germline gives CDR1 PRHDT, CDR2 FYEKMQ (reference sequence). The CDR3 totals 15 residues. Trimming took 5 bases from V and 0 from J; bases not matched to a gene: 2. The CDR3 DNA reads as TGTGCCAGCAGCCCACTAGCGGGGAGCACAGATACGCAGTATTTT. As protein: CASSPLAGSTDTQYF.

The V and J genes are TRBV11-2 and TRBJ1-1, with 7 bases identical to TRBD1. The CDR3 is 15 residues long. Germline CDR1 and CDR2: SGHAT and FQNNGV. J lost 4 bases, V lost 1 base, and 6 bases had no gene match. In DNA, the CDR3 is TGTGCCAGCAGCTTAGCAGCGACAGGGTCCACTGAAGCTTTCTTT. Translated, it gives CASSLAATGSTEAFF.

The chain recombines TRBV6-5 with TRBJ2-7; TRBD1 is a possible D gene (6 bases). This CDR3 region has 14 residues. Trimming pared 0 bases from V and 4 bases from J, leaving 10 bases between. Germline V gene sequence: CDR1 MNHEY, CDR2 SVGAGI. The CDR3 nucleotides are TGTGCCAGCAGTTACTCCGGACAGTTGTACGAGCAGTACTTC. Protein product: CASSYSGQLYEQYF.

This clone has just one count. The V gene is TRBV7-9, the J gene TRBJ2-5; weak D call: TRBD1 (5 bases). Germline CDR1 SEHNR, CDR2 FQNEAQ (reference sequence). Trimming took 2 bases from V and 3 from J, leaving 10 bases between them. This CDR3 is 14 amino acids long. CDR3 DNA: TGTGCCAGCAGCTTACGTGGCAGGGAAGAGACCCAGTACTTC. Its translation: CASSLRGREETQYF.

V and J are TRBV9 and TRBJ2-5; D perhaps matches TRBD2 (7 bases). The ends were cut back, 7 bases at V and 5 bases at J, with 27 bases in the middle. The CDR3 runs to 17 residues. Germline-derived CDR1 and CDR2 are SGDLS and YYNGEE. The CDR3 coding sequence is TGTGCCAGCGCACAGAGGGGGGGCTCGCGATATCAGGAGACCCAGTACTTC. It is translated as CASAQRGGSRYQETQYF.

The V call is TRBV9, the J call TRBJ1-1; D gene unclear. V lost 3 bases and J 11 bases, leaving 17 bases between the germline ends. The CDR3 is made up of 13 amino acids. CDR1 and CDR2 from the germline V gene are SGDLS and YYNGEE. For the CDR3, the DNA is TGTGCCAGCAGCGAGAGGACTTCCGGGAAGGCTTTCTTT. Its protein product is CASSERTSGKAFF.

J is TRBJ2-3 and V is TRBV6-1; 9 bases map to TRBD1. There are 15 residues in the CDR3. The V gene end was trimmed by 5 bases and the J gene end by 2 bases; junction bases not matched to a gene: 5. The V gene's germline CDR1 is MNHNS and CDR2 SASEGT. DNA for the CDR3: TGTGCCAGCAGTTCCACAGGGGGCTTCACAGATACGCAGTATTTT. The encoded protein is CASSSTGGFTDTQYF.

CDR3 amino acids: CASTLSGTGGFGPQHF. The CDR3 DNA follows: TGTGCCAGCACCCTATCCGGGACAGGGGGCTTTGGGCCCCAGCATTTT. This chain connects TRBV28 to TRBJ1-5; TRBD1 aligns across 12 bases. This CDR3 contains 16 residues. From germline, CDR1 is MDHEN and CDR2 SYDVKM. J gave up 9 bases and V 7 bases, and 13 bases lay outside the gene matches.

V is TRBV6-4 and J is TRBJ2-3; 9 positions agree with TRBD2. The length of the CDR3 is 15 residues. The V gene's germline CDR1 is MRHNA and CDR2 SNTAGT. Trimming removed 6 bases from V and 5 bases from J; junction bases left unmatched: 9. The CDR3 DNA is TGTGCCAGCAGAGAAGCGGGGGGCCGTGGAGATACGCAGTATTTT. Protein sequence: CASREAGGRGDTQYF.

The chain recombines TRBV21-1 with TRBJ1-5; TRBD1 reflects the table's D call only, with no check against the DNA. TRBV21-1 is annotated as a pseudogene. CDR3 length equals 16 residues. The CDR3 region is CASSQGGDRENQPQHF. The CDR3 DNA follows: TGTGCCAGCAGTCAAGGGGGGGACAGGGAAAATCAGCCCCAGCATTTT.

This clone was picked up a small number of times. V and J are TRBV7-6 and TRBJ1-4; TRBD1 is a possible D gene (6 bases). Trimming left V 2 bases short and J 14 bases short, with 9 bases between. The length of the CDR3 is 11 residues. Germline V gene lookup returns CDR1 SGHVS and CDR2 FNYEAQ. CDR3 sequence reads: CASSLRTGLFF. The DNA for the CDR3 is TGTGCCAGCAGCTTACGTACAGGGCTGTTTTTT.